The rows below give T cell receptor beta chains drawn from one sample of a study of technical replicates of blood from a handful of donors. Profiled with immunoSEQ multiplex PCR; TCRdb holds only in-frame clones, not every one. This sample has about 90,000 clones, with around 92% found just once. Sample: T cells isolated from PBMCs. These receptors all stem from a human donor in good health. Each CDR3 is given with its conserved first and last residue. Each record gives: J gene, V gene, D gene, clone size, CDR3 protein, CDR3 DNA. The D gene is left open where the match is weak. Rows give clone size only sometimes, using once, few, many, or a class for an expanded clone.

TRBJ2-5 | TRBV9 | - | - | CASSVDSGTMAQYF | TGTGCCAGCAGCGTAGACAGCGGTACCATGGCCCAGTACTTC
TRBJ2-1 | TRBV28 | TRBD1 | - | CASSAGTGTNEQFF | TGTGCCAGCAGTGCAGGGACAGGGACTAATGAGCAGTTCTTC
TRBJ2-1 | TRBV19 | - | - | CASSPLLGANEQFF | TGTGCCAGTAGCCCTCTCCTGGGGGCGAATGAGCAGTTCTTC
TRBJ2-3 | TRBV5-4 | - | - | CASSLALDTQYF | TGTGCCAGCAGCTTGGCCTTAGATACGCAGTATTTT
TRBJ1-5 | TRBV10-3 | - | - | CAISARGASQPQHF | TGTGCCATCAGTGCCCGGGGGGCTAGTCAGCCCCAGCATTTT
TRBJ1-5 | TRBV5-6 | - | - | CASSLGGHGNQPQHF | TGTGCCAGCAGCTTGGGGGGGCATGGCAATCAGCCCCAGCATTTT
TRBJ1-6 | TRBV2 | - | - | CASRPSGGGSPLHF | TGTGCCAGCAGACCCTCCGGGGGGGGATCACCCCTCCACTTT
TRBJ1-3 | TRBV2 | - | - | CASSTATGNTIYF | TGTGCCAGCAGTACAGCCACAGGAAACACCATATATTTT
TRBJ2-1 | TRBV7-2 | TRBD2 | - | CASSWGLAEDEQFF | TGTGCCAGCAGCTGGGGACTAGCGGAGGATGAGCAGTTCTTC
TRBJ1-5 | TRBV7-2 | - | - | CASSLAGGRIEPQHF | TGTGCCAGCAGCTTAGCGGGGGGGCGCATTGAGCCCCAGCATTTT
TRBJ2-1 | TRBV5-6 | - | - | CASRTGSSYNEQFF | TGTGCCAGCAGGACAGGTAGCTCCTACAATGAGCAGTTCTTC
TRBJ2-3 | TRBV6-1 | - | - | CASSGGIFTDTQYF | TGTGCCAGCAGTGGCGGGATTTTCACAGATACGCAGTATTTT
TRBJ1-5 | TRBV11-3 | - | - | CASSSCREGGDNQPQHF | TGTGCCAGCAGCTCCTGCAGGGAGGGAGGTGATAATCAGCCCCAGCATTTT
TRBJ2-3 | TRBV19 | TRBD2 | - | CASSIVVREGWTDTQYF | TGTGCCAGTAGTATAGTCGTCAGGGAGGGTTGGACAGATACGCAGTATTTT
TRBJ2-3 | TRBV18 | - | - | CASSVEDTQYF | TGTGCCAGCTCCGTGGAGGATACGCAGTATTTT
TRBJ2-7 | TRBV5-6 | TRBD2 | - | CASSLELAGVLGDF | TGTGCCAGCAGCTTGGAACTAGCGGGGGTACTAGGGGACTTC
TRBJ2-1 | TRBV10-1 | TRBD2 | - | CASSDSIAGGPFNEQFF | TGCGCCAGCAGTGATTCGATAGCGGGGGGGCCGTTCAATGAGCAGTTCTTC
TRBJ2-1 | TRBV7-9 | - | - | CASSHRLGYNEQFF | TGTGCCAGCAGCCACAGATTGGGCTACAATGAGCAGTTCTTC
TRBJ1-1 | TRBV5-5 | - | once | CASSFQGGDTEAFF | TGTGCCAGCAGCTTTCAGGGAGGGGACACTGAAGCTTTCTTT
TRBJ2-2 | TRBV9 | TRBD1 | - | CASSGRDSPNTGELFF | TGTGCCAGCAGCGGAAGGGACAGCCCGAACACCGGGGAGCTGTTTTTT
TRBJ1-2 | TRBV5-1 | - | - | CASSLAGGGYGYTF | TGCGCCAGCAGCTTGGCCGGGGGGGGCTATGGCTACACCTTC